This TCR beta chain was obtained from a study of blood T cell repertoires in COVID-19 (TCRdb year 2020). In terms of the full investigation: Collaborator samples came from the United States, Italy and Spain and covered acute and convalescent phases of COVID-19. The material from the prospective study consisted of cDNA or gDNA derived from T cells, B-cell-depleted T cells, or PBMCs. The dataset comprised deeply sampled blood TCRbeta repertoires from subjects exposed to, actively infected with, or recovered from COVID-19. The repertoires were made available in a free public database intended to serve as a resource for research on the immune response to SARS-CoV-2. Samples came from the ongoing ImmuneRACE study (first 160 participants) plus 1,254 subjects from 6 global collaborators. Sample metadata almost always included a de-identified subject ID, COVID-19 status, age in years and sex. Where available, HLA class I and class II types were obtained from metadata supplied by the sample provider rather than from assay-based typing. The full study reports these points: The quantity of clinical and demographic metadata differed by source and by participant and was supplied without curation.

TCRbeta CDR3 regions were amplified from genomic DNA by means of the immunoSEQ Assay, a bias-controlled multiplex PCR. The original pipeline was this. The number of nucleated cells in each sample was estimated from the amplification of reference gene primers within the assay. To quantify the absolute abundance of each unique TCRbeta CDR3 rearrangement, sequence reads were collapsed and filtered. For each sample, productive Simpson clonality was calculated as the square root of Simpson's diversity index over productive rearrangements. TCRdb's version of the immuneACCESS table is confined to in-frame rearrangements and falls short of the full clone set. An unresolved V gene accounts for under half of the shortfall where checked; the remainder is of unknown origin. V, J and clone size are those of that table, while D and trimming were read from the DNA. The sample table records around 300,000 clones; around 90% of these occur just once. 1% of the sample is held by the ten biggest clonotypes.

Note on this clone: The clone's antigen remains unknown. Per-base quality was not reported, and no clone a single base away is much larger than it.

Including the terminal cysteine and phenylalanine, the CDR3 comprises 12 residues. Of all the DNA, just the CDR3 is kept, 36 bases in frame from base 1. V lost 7 bases and J lost 8 bases; the stretch between them is 9 bases long. The CDR1 and CDR2 encoded by the germline V gene are MNHEY and SVGAGI. Each collaborating institution followed its own protocols to collect whole blood in K2EDTA tubes. For TCRbeta analysis, collaborators shipped samples in one of three forms: frozen whole blood, isolated PBMCs, or DNA extracted from either of those sample types. Rearrangement joined TRBV6-5 to TRBJ1-6; perhaps TRBD1 is the D gene, with 5 bases matching. This clonotype originated in a man between 45 and 60 years old with active or convalescent COVID-19. Material: peripheral blood. The nucleotide sequence reads as follows: TGTGCCAGCAAAGGGGATCATTCACCCCTCCACTTT. This gives the protein CASKGDHSPLHF.